This T cell receptor (beta chain) is drawn from a study of T cells after yellow fever vaccination. Per germline, CDR1 SGHTA and CDR2 FQGNSA. The CDR3 is 15 amino acids. Trimming took off 6 bases at V and 4 bases at J, with 18 bases between the two ends. The 5'RACE template-switching step produced TCR cDNA and added a universal primer site and UMIs. TCRdb processed the 5' RACE reads anew with MiXCR; each CDR3 protein has one entry. In the table there are a few hundred thousand distinct CDR3 sequences, less than 20% of which are singletons. This chain uses TRBV7-2 with TRBJ2-5, with D unresolved. This receptor was obtained from a man aged 18-30 years who received the YFV17D yellow fever vaccine. This sample comprised PBMCs, obtained 5 days after the first yellow fever vaccination. The CDR3 here is CASRNSVSEAETQYF. In DNA, the CDR3 is TGTGCCAGCAGAAATTCCGTCTCTGAAGCAGAGACCCAGTACTTC.